Below are 23 T cell receptor beta chains sequenced from a single sample in a study of metastatic and nonmetastatic thyroid tumors. MiXCR re-clonotyped the PCR reads for TCRdb. Of more than 20,000 clones in the sample, around 20% were seen once. Patients underwent thyroid surgery, and none had received any treatment before it. The sequencing input was blood. The receptors here all came from a female donor with papillary thyroid cancer or a benign thyroid nodule (not recorded which). Some clones in this sample may be carry-over from other donors' samples.

This clone has more than one count but fewer than ten. This chain uses TRBV28 with TRBJ1-6; D possibly corresponds to TRBD1 (5 bases). Trimming stripped 4 bases from V and 7 bases from J, with 11 bases between. Germline lookup yields CDR1 MDHEN and CDR2 SYDVKM. The CDR3 extends over 14 amino acids. The CDR3: CASSYGGGNSPLHF. CDR3 nucleotides: TGTGCCAGCAGTTACGGGGGTGGGAATTCACCCCTCCACTTT.

This clone was detected ten times or more. CDR3 in DNA: TGTGCCAGCAGCCACCGGGCCCCCCGAAGGACCCAGTACTTC. Translated, it gives CASSHRAPRRTQYF. This chain connects TRBV5-6 to TRBJ2-5, with D hard to call. CDR3 length: 14 residues. Trimming took off 4 bases at V and 7 bases at J, with 17 bases between the two ends. Germline V gene sequence: CDR1 SGHDT, CDR2 YYEEEE.

The chain carries TRBV20-1 and TRBJ2-5, with 8 bases lining up with TRBD2. The germline V gene has CDR1 DFQATT and CDR2 SNEGSKA (reference sequence). CDR3 size: 15 residues. Unmatched junction bases numbered 6, after V lost 3 bases and J lost 0 bases. The CDR3 DNA follows: TGCAGTGCTAGTCCGGGGGGGGGCCACCAAGAGACCCAGTACTTC. Protein: CSASPGGGHQETQYF.

This clone has at least ten counts. V is TRBV12-3 or TRBV12-4 and J is TRBJ1-5; D is unresolved. The CDR3 contains 13 residues. Trimming removed 1 base at V and 5 bases at J, with 6 bases between. In DNA, the CDR3 is TGTGCCAGCAGTTTAGGGGGAGATCAGCCCCAGCATTTT. It translates to CASSLGGDQPQHF.

For this clone: A read error is possible here, since a much larger clone lies one base away. The same CDR3 can be traced to other DNA sequences in this sample. J is TRBJ2-1 and V is TRBV10-3; TRBD1 is a possible D gene (5 bases). The CDR3 consists of 13 residues. V shed 6 bases and J shed 10 bases, with 16 bases lying between them. Germline lookup yields CDR1 ENHRY and CDR2 SYGVKD. As DNA, the CDR3 is TGTGCCATCAGCGTCCGTGCCTCAGGGGAGCAGTTCTTC. This encodes CAISVRASGEQFF.

Details on this clone: Distinct nucleotide sequences in the sample also encode this CDR3. The V call is TRBV7-2, the J call TRBJ2-1; 10 nucleotides line up with TRBD2. CDR3 length equals 18 residues. J was trimmed by 7 bases and V by 0 bases; bases with no gene match: 12. Germline V gives CDR1 SGHTA, CDR2 FQGNSA. CDR3 in amino acids: CASSLAPRASGGYNEQFF. In DNA form, the CDR3 reads TGTGCCAGCAGCTTAGCCCCGAGAGCTAGCGGGGGTTATAATGAGCAGTTCTTC.

This clone was counted ten times or more. The V call is TRBV7-9, the J call TRBJ2-5; TRBD1 aligns across 9 bases. Germline V gives CDR1 SEHNR, CDR2 FQNEAQ (reference sequence). V dropped 4 bases and J dropped 3; count of bases not matched to a gene: 6. The CDR3 has 15 amino acids. The CDR3 spells CASSWPDRGKETQYF. The DNA for the CDR3 is TGTGCCAGCAGCTGGCCGGACAGGGGAAAAGAGACCCAGTACTTC.

This clone was counted at least ten times. This same CDR3 is encoded by further DNA sequences in the sample. The gene calls are TRBV20-1 and TRBJ2-2; a possible D gene is TRBD1 (6 bases). The germline V gene has CDR1 DFQATT and CDR2 SNEGSKA (reference sequence). The CDR3 runs to 14 residues. Trimming cost V 6 bases and J 3 bases, with 14 bases left between them. The CDR3 sequence is CSAAWGPHTGELFF. In DNA form, the CDR3 reads TGCAGTGCAGCTTGGGGGCCGCACACCGGGGAGCTGTTTTTT.

The V call is TRBV20-1, the J call TRBJ2-7; 13 positions agree with TRBD2. The CDR3 totals 16 residues. The V segment lost 6 bases and the J segment 4 bases; nucleotides outside the gene matches: 12. From germline, CDR1 is DFQATT and CDR2 SNEGSKA (reference sequence). The CDR3 DNA is TGCAGTGCAAGGACTAGCGGGAGAGGGGGTAGATACGAGCAGTACTTC. Encoded protein: CSARTSGRGGRYEQYF.

This clone was observed at least ten times. The V call is TRBV5-6, the J call TRBJ2-1; D perhaps matches TRBD1 (6 bases). Germline-derived CDR1 and CDR2 are SGHDT and YYEEEE. Trimming stripped 7 bases from V and 6 bases from J, with 23 bases between. CDR3 length: 16 residues. The CDR3 nucleotides read TGTGCCAGCTCCTCCTGGGGCCAGGGGACAATCAATGAGCAGTTCTTC. Translation: CASSSWGQGTINEQFF. Full variable domain (missing parts from reference TRBV5-6 and TRBJ2-1): DAGVTQSPTHLIKTRGQQVTLRCSPKSGHDTVSWYQQALGQGPQFIFQYYEEEERQRGNFPDRFSGHQFPNYSSELNVNALLLGDSALYLCASSSWGQGTINEQFFGPGTRLTVL.

This clone was observed a handful of times. V usage is TRBV19 and J usage is TRBJ2-5, with 10 bases aligning to TRBD2. CDR3 length: 15 amino acids. V lost 1 base and J lost 4; bases outside the gene matches: 3. Per the germline V gene, CDR1 is LNHDA and CDR2 is SQIVND (reference sequence). The CDR3 DNA reads as TGTGCCAGTAGTATAGTGGGGACTAGCGCAGAGACCCAGTACTTC. Translating gives CASSIVGTSAETQYF.

The chain carries TRBV5-1 and TRBJ2-7, with D hard to call. Trimming took off 7 bases at V and 0 bases at J, with 11 bases between the two ends. Looked up from germline, CDR1 is SGHRS and CDR2 is YFSETQ. CDR3 length: 13 residues. DNA for the CDR3: TGCGCCAGCTGGGCAGAGATCTCCTACGAGCAGTACTTC. It yields the protein CASWAEISYEQYF.

This clone appeared a few times. Since a much larger clone is just one base distant, this may be a read error. Within the sample, other DNA sequences also encode this same CDR3. V gene TRBV5-6 combines with J gene TRBJ2-1; tentatively, D is TRBD1 (6 bases). The CDR3 consists of 17 residues. Germline loops: CDR1 SGHDT, CDR2 YYEEEE. CDR3 in amino acids: CASSSLSDRPSYNEQFF. DNA of the CDR3: TGTGCCAGCAGCTCCCTCAGTGACAGGCCCTCCTACAACGAGCAGTTCTTC. The full variable domain, in which reference TRBV5-6 and TRBJ2-1 provide the parts outside the CDR3, is DAGVTQSPTHLIKTRGQQVTLRCSPKSGHDTVSWYQQALGQGPQFIFQYYEEEERQRGNFPDRFSGHQFPNYSSELNVNALLLGDSALYLCASSSLSDRPSYNEQFFGPGTRLTVL.

V usage is TRBV2 and J usage is TRBJ1-2, with D maybe TRBD1 (6 bases). CDR1 SNHLY and CDR2 FYNNEI come from the germline V gene. The V end lost 6 bases, the J end lost 6 bases, and 14 bases lay between the germline ends. The CDR3 is 13 amino acids. The CDR3 region is CASRGNRDNGYTF. In DNA form, the CDR3 reads TGTGCCAGCAGGGGGAACCGGGACAATGGCTACACCTTC. Filled out from reference TRBV2 and TRBJ1-2, the complete variable domain reads EPEVTQTPSHQVTQMGQEVILRCVPISNHLYFYWYRQILGQKVEFLVSFYNNEISEKSEIFDDQFSVERPDGSNFTLKIRSTKLEDSAMYFCASRGNRDNGYTFGSGTRLTVV.

This clone occurred a few times. The chain uses TRBV28 and TRBJ2-7; D remains unclear. CDR1 is MDHEN and CDR2 is SYDVKM in the germline V gene. The CDR3 extends over 11 amino acids. Trimming removed 6 bases at V and 7 bases at J, with 10 bases between. The CDR3 loop is CASSYVGEQYF. In DNA form, the CDR3 reads TGTGCCAGCAGCTACGTGGGGGAGCAGTACTTC.

Sample share makes this clone medium-sized. The V and J genes are TRBV28 and TRBJ2-7; 8 bases are shared with TRBD1. The V gene's germline CDR1 is MDHEN and CDR2 SYDVKM. The CDR3 covers 14 residues. J was trimmed by 4 bases and V by 3 bases; bases with no gene match: 5. In nucleotides, the CDR3 is TGTGCCAGCAGTTTCAGGGGGCGAAGATACGAGCAGTACTTC. Residues: CASSFRGRRYEQYF.

This clone was recorded many times. The chain employs TRBV7-3 and TRBJ2-3; the match to TRBD2 covers 10 bases. The CDR3 covers 17 residues. Trimming removed 4 bases from V and 4 bases from J; junction bases left unmatched: 11. Germline lookup yields CDR1 SGHTA and CDR2 FQGTGA. This CDR3 reads CASSYGGEREGADTQYF. The DNA of the CDR3 is TGTGCCAGCAGCTACGGGGGGGAGCGGGAGGGCGCAGATACGCAGTATTTT.

This clone was seen a handful of times. Since a much larger clone is just one base distant, this may be a read error. The chain uses TRBV20-1 and TRBJ2-1; D ambiguous. The CDR3 length is 11 residues. CDR1 DFQATT and CDR2 SNEGSKA come from the germline V gene (reference sequence). CDR3 amino acids: CSARAYNGQFF. The CDR3 bases are TGCAGTGCTAGAGCCTACAATGGGCAGTTCTTC.

This clone was detected many times. A junction end diverges from the germline sequence, so it may reflect a read error. In the same sample, other DNA sequences code for this CDR3. V gene TRBV6-1 combines with J gene TRBJ1-5, with TRBD1 as a possible D gene (6 bases). Germline loops: CDR1 MNHNS, CDR2 SASEGT. The CDR3 spans 15 residues. CDR3 nucleotide sequence: TGTACCAGCAGCACCGGCAGGGGAAGAGCTCAGCCCCAGCATTTT. Translated: CTSSTGRGRAQPQHF.

CDR3 loop: CASSPAGGLTRTDTQYF. The CDR3 coding sequence is TGCGCCAGCAGCCCAGCCGGTGGACTAACCCGCACAGATACGCAGTATTTT. The chain is built from TRBV4-1 and TRBJ2-3; possible D gene TRBD2, 6 bases. Germline CDR1 and CDR2: MGHRA and YSYEKL. The CDR3 is 17 amino acids. V shed 4 bases and J shed 1 base, with 18 bases lying between them.

This clone was detected ten times or more. V usage is TRBV6-1 and J usage is TRBJ1-1; 8 nucleotides match TRBD1. This CDR3 has 16 amino acids. CDR1 and CDR2 (germline): MNHNS, SASEGT. Trimming removed 7 bases from V and 6 bases from J; junction bases left unmatched: 16. The CDR3 region has the DNA TGTGCCAGCATAAAGAAGCCTGGACAGGGAATATCTGAAGCTTTCTTT. Amino acids: CASIKKPGQGISEAFF.

The chain carries TRBV7-2 and TRBJ2-5; D remains ambiguous. Looked up from germline, CDR1 is SGHTA and CDR2 is FQGNSA. V gave up 0 bases and J gave up 2 bases, with 7 bases separating them. The CDR3 loop spans 14 amino acids. The CDR3 DNA is TGTGCCAGCAGCTTAGCCAGATTACAAGAGACCCAGTACTTC. Residues: CASSLARLQETQYF.

This clone has at least ten counts. This sequence joins TRBV6-1 and TRBJ2-1, with 8 nucleotides matching TRBD2. CDR1 MNHNS and CDR2 SASEGT come from the germline V gene. This CDR3 is 14 amino acids long. V shed 10 bases and J 2 bases; nucleotides not matched to a gene: 7. The CDR3 region is CATNYGGAYNEQFF. DNA of the CDR3: TGTGCCACCAATTACGGGGGGGCCTACAATGAGCAGTTCTTC.